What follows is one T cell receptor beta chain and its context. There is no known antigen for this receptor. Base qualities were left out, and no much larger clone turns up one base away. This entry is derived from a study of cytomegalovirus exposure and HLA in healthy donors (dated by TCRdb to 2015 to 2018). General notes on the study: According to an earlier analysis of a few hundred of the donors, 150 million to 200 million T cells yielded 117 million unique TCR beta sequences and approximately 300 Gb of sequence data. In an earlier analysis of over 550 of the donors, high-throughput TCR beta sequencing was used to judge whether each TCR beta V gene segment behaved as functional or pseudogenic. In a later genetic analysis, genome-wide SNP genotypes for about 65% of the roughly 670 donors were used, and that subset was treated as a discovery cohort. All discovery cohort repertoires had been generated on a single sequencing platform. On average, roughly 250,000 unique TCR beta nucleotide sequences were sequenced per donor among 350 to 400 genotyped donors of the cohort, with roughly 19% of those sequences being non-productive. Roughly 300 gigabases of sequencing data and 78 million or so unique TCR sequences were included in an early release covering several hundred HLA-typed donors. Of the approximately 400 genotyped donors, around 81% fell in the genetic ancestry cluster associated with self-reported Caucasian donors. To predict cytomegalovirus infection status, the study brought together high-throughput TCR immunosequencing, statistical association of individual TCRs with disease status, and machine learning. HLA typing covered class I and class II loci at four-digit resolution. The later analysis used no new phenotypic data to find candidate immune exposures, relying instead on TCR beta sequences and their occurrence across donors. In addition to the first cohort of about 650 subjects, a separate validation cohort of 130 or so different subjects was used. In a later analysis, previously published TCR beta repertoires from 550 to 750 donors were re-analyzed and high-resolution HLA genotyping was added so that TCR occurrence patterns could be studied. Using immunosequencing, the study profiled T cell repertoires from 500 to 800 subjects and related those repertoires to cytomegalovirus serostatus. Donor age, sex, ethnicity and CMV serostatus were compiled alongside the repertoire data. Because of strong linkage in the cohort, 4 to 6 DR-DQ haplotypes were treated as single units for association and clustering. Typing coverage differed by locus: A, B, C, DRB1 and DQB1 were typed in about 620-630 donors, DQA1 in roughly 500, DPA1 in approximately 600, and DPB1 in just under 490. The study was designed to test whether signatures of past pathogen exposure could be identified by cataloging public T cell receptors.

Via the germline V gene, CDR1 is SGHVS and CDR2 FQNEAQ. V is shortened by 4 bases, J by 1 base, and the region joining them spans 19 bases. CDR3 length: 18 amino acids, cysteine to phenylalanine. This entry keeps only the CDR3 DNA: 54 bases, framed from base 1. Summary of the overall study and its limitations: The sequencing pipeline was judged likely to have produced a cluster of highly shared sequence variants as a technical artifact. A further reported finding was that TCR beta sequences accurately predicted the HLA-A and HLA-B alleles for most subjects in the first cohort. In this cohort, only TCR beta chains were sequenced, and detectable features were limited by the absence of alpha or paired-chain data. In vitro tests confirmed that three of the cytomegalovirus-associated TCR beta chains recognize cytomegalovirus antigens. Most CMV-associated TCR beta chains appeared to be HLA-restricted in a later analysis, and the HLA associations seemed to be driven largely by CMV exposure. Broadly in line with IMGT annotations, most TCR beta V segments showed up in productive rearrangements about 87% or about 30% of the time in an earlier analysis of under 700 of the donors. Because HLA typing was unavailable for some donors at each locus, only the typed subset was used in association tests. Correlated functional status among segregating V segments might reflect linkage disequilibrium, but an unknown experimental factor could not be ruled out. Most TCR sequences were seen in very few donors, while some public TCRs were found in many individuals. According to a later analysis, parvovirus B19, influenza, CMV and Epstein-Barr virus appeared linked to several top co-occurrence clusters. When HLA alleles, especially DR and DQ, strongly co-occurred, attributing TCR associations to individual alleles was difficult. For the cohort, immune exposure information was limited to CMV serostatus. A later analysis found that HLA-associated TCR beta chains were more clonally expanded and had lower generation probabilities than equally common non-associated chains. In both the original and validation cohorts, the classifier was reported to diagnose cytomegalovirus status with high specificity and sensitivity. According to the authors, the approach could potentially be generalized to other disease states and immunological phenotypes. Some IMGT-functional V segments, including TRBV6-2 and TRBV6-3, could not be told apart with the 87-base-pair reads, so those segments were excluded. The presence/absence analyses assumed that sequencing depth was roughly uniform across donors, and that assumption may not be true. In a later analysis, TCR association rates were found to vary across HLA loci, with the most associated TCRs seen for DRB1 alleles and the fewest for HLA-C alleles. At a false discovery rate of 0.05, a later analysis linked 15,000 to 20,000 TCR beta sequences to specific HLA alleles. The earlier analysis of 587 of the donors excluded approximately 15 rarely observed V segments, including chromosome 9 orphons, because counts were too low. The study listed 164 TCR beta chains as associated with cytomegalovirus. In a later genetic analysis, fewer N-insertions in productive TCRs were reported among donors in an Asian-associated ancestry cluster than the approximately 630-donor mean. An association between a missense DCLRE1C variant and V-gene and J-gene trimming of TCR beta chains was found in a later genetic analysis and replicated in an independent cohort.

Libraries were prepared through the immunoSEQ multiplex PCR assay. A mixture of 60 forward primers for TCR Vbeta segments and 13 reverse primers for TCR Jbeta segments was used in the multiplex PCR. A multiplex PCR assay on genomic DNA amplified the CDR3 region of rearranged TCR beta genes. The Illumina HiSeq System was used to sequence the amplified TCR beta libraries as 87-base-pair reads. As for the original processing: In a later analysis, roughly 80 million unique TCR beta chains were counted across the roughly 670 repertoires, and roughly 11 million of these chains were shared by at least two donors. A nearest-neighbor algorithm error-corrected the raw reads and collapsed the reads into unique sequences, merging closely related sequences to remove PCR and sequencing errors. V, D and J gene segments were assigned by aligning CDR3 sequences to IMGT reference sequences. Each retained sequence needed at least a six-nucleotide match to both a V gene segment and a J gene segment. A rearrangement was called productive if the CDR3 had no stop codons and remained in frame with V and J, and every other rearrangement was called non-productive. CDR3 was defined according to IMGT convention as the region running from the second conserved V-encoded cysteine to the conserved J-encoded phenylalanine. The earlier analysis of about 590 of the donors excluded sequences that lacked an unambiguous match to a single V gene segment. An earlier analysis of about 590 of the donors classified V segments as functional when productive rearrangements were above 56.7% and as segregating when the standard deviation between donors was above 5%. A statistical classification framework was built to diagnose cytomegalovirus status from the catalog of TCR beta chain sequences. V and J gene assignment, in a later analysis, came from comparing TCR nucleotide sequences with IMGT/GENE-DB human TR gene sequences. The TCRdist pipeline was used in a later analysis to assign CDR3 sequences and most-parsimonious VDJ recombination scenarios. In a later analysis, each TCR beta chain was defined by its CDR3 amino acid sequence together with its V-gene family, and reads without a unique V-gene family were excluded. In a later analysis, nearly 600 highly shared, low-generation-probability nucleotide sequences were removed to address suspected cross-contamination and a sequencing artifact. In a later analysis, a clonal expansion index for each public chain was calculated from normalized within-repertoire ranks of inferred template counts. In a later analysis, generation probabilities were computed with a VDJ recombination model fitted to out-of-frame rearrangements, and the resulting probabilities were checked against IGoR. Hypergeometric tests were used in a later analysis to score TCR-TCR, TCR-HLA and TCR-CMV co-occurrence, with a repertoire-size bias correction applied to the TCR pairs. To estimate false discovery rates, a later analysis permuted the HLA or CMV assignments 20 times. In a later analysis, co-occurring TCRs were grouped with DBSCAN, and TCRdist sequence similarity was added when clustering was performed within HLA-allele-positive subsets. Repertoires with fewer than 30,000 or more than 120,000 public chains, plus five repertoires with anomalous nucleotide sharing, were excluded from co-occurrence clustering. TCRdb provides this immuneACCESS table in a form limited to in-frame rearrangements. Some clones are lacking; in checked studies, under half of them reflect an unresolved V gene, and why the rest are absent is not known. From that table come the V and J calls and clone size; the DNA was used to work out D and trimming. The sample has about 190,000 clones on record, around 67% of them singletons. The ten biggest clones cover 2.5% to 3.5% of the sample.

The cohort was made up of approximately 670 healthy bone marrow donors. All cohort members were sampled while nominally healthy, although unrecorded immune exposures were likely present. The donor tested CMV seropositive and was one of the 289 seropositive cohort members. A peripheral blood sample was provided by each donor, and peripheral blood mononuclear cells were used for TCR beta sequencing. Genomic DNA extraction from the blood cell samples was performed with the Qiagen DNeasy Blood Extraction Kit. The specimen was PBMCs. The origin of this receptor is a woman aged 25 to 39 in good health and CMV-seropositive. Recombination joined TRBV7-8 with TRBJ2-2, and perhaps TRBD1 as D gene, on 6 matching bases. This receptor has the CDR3 CASSWPSVTGLNTGELFF. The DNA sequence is TGTGCCAGCAGCTGGCCGTCCGTAACAGGGTTGAACACCGGGGAGCTGTTTTTT.